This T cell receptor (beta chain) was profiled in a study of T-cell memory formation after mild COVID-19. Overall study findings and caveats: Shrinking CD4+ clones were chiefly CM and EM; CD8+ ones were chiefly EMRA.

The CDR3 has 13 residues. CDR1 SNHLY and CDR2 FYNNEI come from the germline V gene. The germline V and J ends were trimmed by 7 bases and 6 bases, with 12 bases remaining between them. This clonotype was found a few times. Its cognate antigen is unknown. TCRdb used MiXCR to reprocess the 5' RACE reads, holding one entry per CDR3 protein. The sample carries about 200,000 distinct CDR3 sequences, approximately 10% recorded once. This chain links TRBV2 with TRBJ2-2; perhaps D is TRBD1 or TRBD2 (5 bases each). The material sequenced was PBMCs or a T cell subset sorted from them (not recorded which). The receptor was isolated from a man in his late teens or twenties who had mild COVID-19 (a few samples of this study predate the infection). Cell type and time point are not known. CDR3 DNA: TGTGCCAGCATCCGGGACGGGGCCGGGGAGCTGTTTTTT. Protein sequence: CASIRDGAGELFF. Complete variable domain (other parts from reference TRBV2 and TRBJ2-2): EPEVTQTPSHQVTQMGQEVILRCVPISNHLYFYWYRQILGQKVEFLVSFYNNEISEKSEIFDDQFSVERPDGSNFTLKIRSTKLEDSAMYFCASIRDGAGELFFGEGSRLTVL.